This T cell receptor (beta chain) came from a study of CD4 T cells in relation to SARS-CoV-2 and coronaviruses. Produced via immunoSEQ multiplex PCR; TCRdb's table is partial and in-frame only. The table includes nearly 70,000 clones, roughly 93% detected once. The CDR3 is made up of 17 amino acids. The V and J ends lost 1 base and 2 bases respectively, with 18 bases between them. Germline V gives CDR1 SEHNR, CDR2 FQNEAQ (reference sequence). Unexposed donor CD4+ T cells date from about 2011-2018, before the COVID-19 pandemic. The sequencing sample was made of naive CD4+ T cells from PBMCs. Subset given: naive CD4+ T cells isolated by negative enrichment. The chain recombines TRBV7-9 with TRBJ2-7, with D perhaps assigned TRBD1 or TRBD2 (5 bases each). The source of this sequence is a human donor in good health. The CDR3 spells CASSLGVEGRPPYEQYF. The CDR3 DNA reads as TGTGCCAGCAGCTTAGGAGTTGAGGGGCGTCCCCCCTACGAGCAGTACTTC.